This record looks at one T cell receptor beta chain sequence and its context. This receptor's antigen is unknown. Base qualities were left out, and no much larger clone turns up one base away. CDR1 SGDLS and CDR2 YYNGEE are derived from the germline V gene. Including the terminal cysteine and phenylalanine, the CDR3 comprises 14 residues. Only CDR3 DNA is held: 42 bases, read in frame from base 1. For this chain, trimming is 4 bases at the V end and 5 bases at the J end, and the number of junction bases without a gene match is 6. The source of the sample is a study of control samples from healthy donors and cancer patients (dated by TCRdb to the early 2020s). Library preparation employed the immunoSEQ multiplex PCR assay. The clones in this table, taken by TCRdb from immuneACCESS, are in-frame only. Not every clone is retained; where verified, under half of the shortfall comes from an unresolved V gene, and the cause of the rest is unknown. Recorded for this sample are about 130,000 clones; approximately 90% of them occurred a single time. Roughly 3.2% of the sample is in the top ten clones.

The sequencing sample was made of blood. This TCR derives from a man over 45 in good health. The chain couples TRBV9 to TRBJ2-5; the central 9 bases match TRBD1. The CDR3 here reads CASSPPTGGETQYF. The nucleotides read TGTGCCAGCAGCCCACCGACAGGGGGGGAGACCCAGTACTTC.